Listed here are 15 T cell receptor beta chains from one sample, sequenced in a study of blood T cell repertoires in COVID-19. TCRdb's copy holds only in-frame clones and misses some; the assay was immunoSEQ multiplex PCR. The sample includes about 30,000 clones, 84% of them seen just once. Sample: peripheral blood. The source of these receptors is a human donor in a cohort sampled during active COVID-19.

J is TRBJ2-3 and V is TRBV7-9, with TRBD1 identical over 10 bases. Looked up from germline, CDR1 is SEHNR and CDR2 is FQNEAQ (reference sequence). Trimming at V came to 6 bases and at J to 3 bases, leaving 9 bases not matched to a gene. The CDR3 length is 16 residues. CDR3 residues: CASSTRPGQGTDTQYF. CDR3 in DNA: TGTGCCAGCAGTACCCGACCGGGACAGGGGACAGATACGCAGTATTTT.

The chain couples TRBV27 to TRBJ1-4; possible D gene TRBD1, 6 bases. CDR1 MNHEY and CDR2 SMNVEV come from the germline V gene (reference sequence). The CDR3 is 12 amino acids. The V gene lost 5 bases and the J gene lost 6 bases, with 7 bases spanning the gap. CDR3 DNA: TGTGCCAGCAGTCGGACAGATGAAAAACTGTTTTTT. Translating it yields CASSRTDEKLFF. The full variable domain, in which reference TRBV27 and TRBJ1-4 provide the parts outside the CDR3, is EAQVTQNPRYLITVTGKKLTVTCSQNMNHEYMSWYRQDPGLGLRQIYYSMNVEVTDKGDVPEGYKVSRKEKRNFPLILESPSPNQTSLYFCASSRTDEKLFFGSGTQLSVL.

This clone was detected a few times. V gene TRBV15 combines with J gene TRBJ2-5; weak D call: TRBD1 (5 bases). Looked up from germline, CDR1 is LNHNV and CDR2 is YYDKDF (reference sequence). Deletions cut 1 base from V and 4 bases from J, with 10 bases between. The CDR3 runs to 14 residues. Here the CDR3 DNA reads TGTGCCACCAGCAGAGGCAGGGTGAGAGAGACCCAGTACTTC. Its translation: CATSRGRVRETQYF.

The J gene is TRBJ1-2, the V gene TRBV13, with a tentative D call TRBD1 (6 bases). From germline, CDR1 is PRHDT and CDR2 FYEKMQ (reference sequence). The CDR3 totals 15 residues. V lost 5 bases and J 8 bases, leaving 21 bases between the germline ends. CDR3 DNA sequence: TGTGCCAGCAGCCCCCGGAACAGGGACCTATGGGGCTACACCTTC. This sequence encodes CASSPRNRDLWGYTF.

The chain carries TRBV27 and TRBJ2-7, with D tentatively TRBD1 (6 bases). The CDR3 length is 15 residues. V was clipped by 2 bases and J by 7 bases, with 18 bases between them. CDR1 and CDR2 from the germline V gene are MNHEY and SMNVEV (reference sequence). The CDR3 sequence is CASSLQFRGIGEQYF. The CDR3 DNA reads TGTGCCAGCAGTTTACAGTTCAGGGGTATAGGGGAGCAGTACTTC.

The CDR3 sequence: CASNPGQGAHGYTF. CDR3 in DNA: TGTGCCAGTAACCCGGGACAGGGGGCGCATGGCTACACCTTC. J is TRBJ1-2 and V is TRBV19, with 12 nucleotides matching TRBD1. The V segment lost 7 bases and the J segment 6 bases; nucleotides outside the gene matches: 6. Germline loops: CDR1 LNHDA, CDR2 SQIVND (reference sequence). The CDR3 sequence is 14 residues long.

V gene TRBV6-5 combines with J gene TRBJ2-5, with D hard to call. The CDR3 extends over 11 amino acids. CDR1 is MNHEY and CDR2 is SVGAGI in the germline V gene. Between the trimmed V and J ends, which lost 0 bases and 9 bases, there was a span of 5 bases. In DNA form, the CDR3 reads TGTGCCAGCAGTTACTCCTCGGCCCAGTACTTC. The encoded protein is CASSYSSAQYF.

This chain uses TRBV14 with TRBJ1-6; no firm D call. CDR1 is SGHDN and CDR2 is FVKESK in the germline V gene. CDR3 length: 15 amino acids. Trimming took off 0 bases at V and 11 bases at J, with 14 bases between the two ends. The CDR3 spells CASSQDNPTTTPLHF. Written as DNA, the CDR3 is TGTGCCAGCAGCCAAGATAACCCGACTACCACACCCCTCCACTTT.

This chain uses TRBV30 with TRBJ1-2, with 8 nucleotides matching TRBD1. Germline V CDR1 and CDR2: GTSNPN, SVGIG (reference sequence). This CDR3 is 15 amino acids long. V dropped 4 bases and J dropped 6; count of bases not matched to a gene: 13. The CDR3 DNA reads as TGTGCCTGGACTGCGGGATCAGGGGGCTTTAATGGCTACACCTTC. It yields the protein CAWTAGSGGFNGYTF.

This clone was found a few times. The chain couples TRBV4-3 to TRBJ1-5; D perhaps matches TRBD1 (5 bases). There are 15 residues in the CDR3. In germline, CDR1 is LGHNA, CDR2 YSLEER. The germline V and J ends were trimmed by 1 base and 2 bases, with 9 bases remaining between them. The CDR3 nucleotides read TGCGCCAGCAGCCAAGTTTGGGGCGGCAATCAGCCCCAGCATTTT. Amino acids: CASSQVWGGNQPQHF.

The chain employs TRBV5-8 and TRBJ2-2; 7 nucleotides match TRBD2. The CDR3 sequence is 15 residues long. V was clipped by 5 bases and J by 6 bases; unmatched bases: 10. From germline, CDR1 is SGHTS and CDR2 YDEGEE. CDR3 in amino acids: CASRLRGTRAGELFF. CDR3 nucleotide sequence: TGTGCCAGCAGGTTGCGGGGGACGCGGGCCGGGGAGCTGTTTTTT.

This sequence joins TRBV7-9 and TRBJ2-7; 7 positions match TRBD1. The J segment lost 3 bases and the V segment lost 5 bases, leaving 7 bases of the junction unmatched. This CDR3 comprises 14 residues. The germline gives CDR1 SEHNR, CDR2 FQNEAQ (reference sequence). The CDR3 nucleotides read TGTGCCAGCAGCCCCAGGGGACAGAACTACGAGCAGTACTTC. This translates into CASSPRGQNYEQYF.

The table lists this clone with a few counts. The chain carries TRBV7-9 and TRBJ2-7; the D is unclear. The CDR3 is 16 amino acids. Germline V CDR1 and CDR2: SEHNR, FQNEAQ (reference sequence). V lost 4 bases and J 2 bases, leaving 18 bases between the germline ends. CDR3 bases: TGTGCCAGCAGCTCCACTACCCCCTATCCAACCTACGAGCAGTACTTC. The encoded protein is CASSSTTPYPTYEQYF.

The CDR3 DNA reads as TGTGCCAGCAGCCTGGAGCCCTCGGGAACGCAGTATTTT. Protein product: CASSLEPSGTQYF. The gene calls are TRBV7-9 and TRBJ2-3, with D tentatively TRBD2 (5 bases). The V gene's germline CDR1 is SEHNR and CDR2 FQNEAQ (reference sequence). Trimming stripped 5 bases from V and 9 bases from J, with 15 bases between. The CDR3 contains 13 residues.

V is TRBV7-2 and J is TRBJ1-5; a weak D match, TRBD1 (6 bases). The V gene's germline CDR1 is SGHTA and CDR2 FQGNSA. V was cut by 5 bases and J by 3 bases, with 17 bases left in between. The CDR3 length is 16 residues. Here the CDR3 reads CASSPVEGGVNQPQHF. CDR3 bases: TGTGCCAGCAGCCCCGTCGAAGGGGGGGTCAATCAGCCCCAGCATTTT.